This T cell receptor (beta chain) was obtained from a study of OX40 agonist ivuxolimab in advanced cancers. Study background: Ivuxolimab, an agonistic anti-OX40 (CD134) antibody, was given to patients. A partial response was reached by three patients: one with hepatocellular carcinoma and two with cutaneous melanoma. Study results and limitations: Relative to CD4+, CD8+ T cells held more expanded clones on average. Patients who responded partially at 0.1-3.0 mg/kg showed clonal expansion ranking among the lowest.

With V trimmed by 8 bases and J by 6 bases, 10 bases remained unmatched. This CDR3 region has 14 residues. CDR1 and CDR2 from the germline V gene are LNHDA and SQIVND (reference sequence). This clone occurred once. Its antigen is unknown. Method: immunoSEQ multiplex PCR; TCRdb's copy keeps in-frame clones and lacks some. The table has tens of thousands of clones, more than 75% seen once. Material: CD4+ or CD8+ T cells sorted from blood, obtained in a trial of the OX40 agonist ivuxolimab. The rearrangement joins TRBV19 to TRBJ1-1, with 9 bases fitting TRBD1. This clonotype was obtained from an adult with an advanced solid tumor such as melanoma, head and neck, liver or kidney cancer. The CDR3: CASRGGQGLAEAFF. CDR3 nucleotide sequence: TGTGCCAGTCGTGGGGGACAGGGTTTGGCTGAAGCTTTCTTT.